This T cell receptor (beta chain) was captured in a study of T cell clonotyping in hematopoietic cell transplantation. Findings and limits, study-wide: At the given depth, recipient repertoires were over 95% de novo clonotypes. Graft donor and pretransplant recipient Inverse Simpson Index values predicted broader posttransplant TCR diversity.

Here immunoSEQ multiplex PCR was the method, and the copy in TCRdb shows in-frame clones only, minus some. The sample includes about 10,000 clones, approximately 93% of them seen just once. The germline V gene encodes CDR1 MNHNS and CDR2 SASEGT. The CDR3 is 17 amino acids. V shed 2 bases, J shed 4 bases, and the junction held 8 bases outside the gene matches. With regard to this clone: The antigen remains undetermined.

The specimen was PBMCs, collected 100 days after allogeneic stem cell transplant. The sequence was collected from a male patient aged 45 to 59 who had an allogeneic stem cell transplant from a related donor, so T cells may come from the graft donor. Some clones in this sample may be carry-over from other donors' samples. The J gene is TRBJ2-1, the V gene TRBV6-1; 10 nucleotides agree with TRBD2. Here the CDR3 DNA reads TGTGCCAGCAGTGAACTGCAAGCGGGAGGGGTATACAATGAGCAGTTCTTC. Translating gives CASSELQAGGVYNEQFF.